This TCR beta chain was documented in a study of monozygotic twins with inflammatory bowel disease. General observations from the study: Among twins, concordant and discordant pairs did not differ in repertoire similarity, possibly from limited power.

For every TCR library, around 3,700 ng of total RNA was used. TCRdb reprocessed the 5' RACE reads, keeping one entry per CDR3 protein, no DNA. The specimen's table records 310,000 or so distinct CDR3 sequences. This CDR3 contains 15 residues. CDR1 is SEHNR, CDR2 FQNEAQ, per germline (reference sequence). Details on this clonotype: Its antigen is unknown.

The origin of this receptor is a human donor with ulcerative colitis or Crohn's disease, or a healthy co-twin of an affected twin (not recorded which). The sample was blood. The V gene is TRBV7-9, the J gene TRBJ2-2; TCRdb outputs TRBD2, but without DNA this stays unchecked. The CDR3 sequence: CASSSLAGNTGELFF.